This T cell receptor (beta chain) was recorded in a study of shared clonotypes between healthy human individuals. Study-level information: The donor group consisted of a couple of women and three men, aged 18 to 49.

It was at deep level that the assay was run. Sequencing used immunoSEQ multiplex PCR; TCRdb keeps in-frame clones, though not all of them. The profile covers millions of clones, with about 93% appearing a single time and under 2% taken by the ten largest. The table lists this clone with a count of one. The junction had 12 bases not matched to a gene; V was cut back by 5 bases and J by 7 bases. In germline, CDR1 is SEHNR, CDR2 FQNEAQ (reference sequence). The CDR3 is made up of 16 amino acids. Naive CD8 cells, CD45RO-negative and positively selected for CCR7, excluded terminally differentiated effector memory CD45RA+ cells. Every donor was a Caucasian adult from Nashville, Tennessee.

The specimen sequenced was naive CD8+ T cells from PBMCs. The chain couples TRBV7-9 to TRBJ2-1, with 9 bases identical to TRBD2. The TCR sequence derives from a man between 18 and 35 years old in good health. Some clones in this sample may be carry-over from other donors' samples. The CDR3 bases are TGTGCCAGCAGCGCCCTAGCGGGAATTTTAAGTAATGAGCAGTTCTTC. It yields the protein CASSALAGILSNEQFF.